This is a list of T cell receptor beta chains from one sample in a study of T-cell reconstitution after alpha-beta-depleted transplantation in children. In TCRdb, the PCR reads were re-called with MiXCR into one record per CDR3 protein. The table has just over 200,000 distinct CDR3 sequences, approximately 8% seen once. Sequenced material: PBMCs, mostly from graft donor cells, taken 360 days after TCRalphabeta/CD19-depleted stem cell transplant. Source of these receptors: a male patient between 2 and 15 years old who had a stem cell transplant for acute myeloid leukemia, so the T cells may come from the graft donor. Each CDR3 is given with its conserved first and last residue. The order of the fields is J gene, V gene, CDR3 protein.

J gene: TRBJ2-7
V gene: TRBV6-5
CDR3 protein: CASSYSWAGDYEQYF

J gene: TRBJ2-3
V gene: TRBV27
CDR3 protein: CASSPWDGTDTQYF

J gene: TRBJ2-4
V gene: TRBV27
CDR3 protein: CATGWSGQGNIQYF

J gene: TRBJ1-5
V gene: TRBV7-8
CDR3 protein: CASSEDRVRNQPQHF

J gene: TRBJ2-7
V gene: TRBV5-5
CDR3 protein: CASSSSWGWTIYEQYF

J gene: TRBJ2-5
V gene: TRBV10-3
CDR3 protein: CAISVSQGPQETQYF

J gene: TRBJ2-1
V gene: TRBV20-1
CDR3 protein: CSARVAGGLNEQFF

J gene: TRBJ2-7
V gene: TRBV2
CDR3 protein: CASSEARGQFEQYF

J gene: TRBJ2-6
V gene: TRBV5-4
CDR3 protein: CASSLGFLAGRSGANVLTF

J gene: TRBJ2-4
V gene: TRBV10-2
CDR3 protein: CASRGTGKDINIQYF

J gene: TRBJ2-1
V gene: TRBV18
CDR3 protein: CASSTTGTSYNEQFF

J gene: TRBJ1-1
V gene: TRBV5-1
CDR3 protein: CASGGGRYNTEAFF

J gene: TRBJ1-2
V gene: TRBV12-3/TRBV12-4
CDR3 protein: CASSSGPMSGGYTF

J gene: TRBJ1-1
V gene: TRBV12-3/TRBV12-4
CDR3 protein: CASRLLADSHEAFF

J gene: TRBJ1-4
V gene: TRBV20-1
CDR3 protein: CSARVGGNEKLFF

J gene: TRBJ2-7
V gene: TRBV5-1
CDR3 protein: CASSLDRATYEQYF

J gene: TRBJ2-1
V gene: TRBV29-1
CDR3 protein: CSALNGPWMDEQFF

J gene: TRBJ1-4
V gene: TRBV20-1
CDR3 protein: CSARDRNRAHEKLFF

J gene: TRBJ2-1
V gene: TRBV7-9
CDR3 protein: CASSFDEQFF

J gene: TRBJ2-7
V gene: TRBV4-3
CDR3 protein: CASSQELRLAGRAYEQYF

J gene: TRBJ2-1
V gene: TRBV20-1
CDR3 protein: CSASRPVKQFF

J gene: TRBJ2-5
V gene: TRBV6-6
CDR3 protein: CACGTPQETQYF

J gene: TRBJ2-3
V gene: TRBV5-1
CDR3 protein: CASSSLGGDTQYF

J gene: TRBJ2-7
V gene: TRBV7-9
CDR3 protein: CASSSRDGTYEQYF

J gene: TRBJ2-5
V gene: TRBV20-1
CDR3 protein: CSATPLPRGRFKETQYF

J gene: TRBJ2-7
V gene: TRBV4-3
CDR3 protein: CASSPGPHTYEQYF

J gene: TRBJ2-5
V gene: TRBV20-1
CDR3 protein: CSAPTTNQETQYF

J gene: TRBJ2-1
V gene: TRBV2
CDR3 protein: CASRWTGGNEQFF

J gene: TRBJ1-6
V gene: TRBV3-1
CDR3 protein: CASSQEGENSPLHF

J gene: TRBJ1-4
V gene: TRBV3-1
CDR3 protein: CASSQDRGEVNEKLFF

J gene: TRBJ1-5
V gene: TRBV20-1
CDR3 protein: CSARDLRQGRQPQHF

J gene: TRBJ2-1
V gene: TRBV7-3
CDR3 protein: CASSLNTGLRNNEQFF

J gene: TRBJ2-1
V gene: TRBV5-1
CDR3 protein: CASRAGQGLHNEQFF

J gene: TRBJ2-5
V gene: TRBV4-3
CDR3 protein: CASSQVGLAGGETQYF

J gene: TRBJ2-3
V gene: TRBV11-2
CDR3 protein: CASSLVARNTDTQYF

J gene: TRBJ1-2
V gene: TRBV4-1
CDR3 protein: CASSQAQGNYGYTF

J gene: TRBJ2-6
V gene: TRBV20-1
CDR3 protein: CSASVQGANVLTF

J gene: TRBJ1-2
V gene: TRBV12-5
CDR3 protein: CASGTGLWGYGYTF

J gene: TRBJ1-5
V gene: TRBV12-3/TRBV12-4
CDR3 protein: CASRPTGSGNQPQHF

J gene: TRBJ1-4
V gene: TRBV5-1
CDR3 protein: CASSSGPNEKLFF

J gene: TRBJ2-5
V gene: TRBV12-5
CDR3 protein: CASGPGTGGFQETQYF

J gene: TRBJ2-3
V gene: TRBV5-1
CDR3 protein: CASSLGLAVDTQYF

J gene: TRBJ2-2
V gene: TRBV3-1
CDR3 protein: CASGIAGANTGELFF

J gene: TRBJ2-2
V gene: TRBV2
CDR3 protein: CASGGGANTGELFF

J gene: TRBJ1-4
V gene: TRBV4-3
CDR3 protein: CASSPSGVQATNEKLFF

J gene: TRBJ2-7
V gene: TRBV28
CDR3 protein: CASSVPQGLGYEQYF

J gene: TRBJ1-4
V gene: TRBV5-1
CDR3 protein: CASSQGAVNEKLFF

J gene: TRBJ2-4
V gene: TRBV20-1
CDR3 protein: CSAFHTLGTKNIQYF

J gene: TRBJ1-2
V gene: TRBV12-3/TRBV12-4
CDR3 protein: CASSFRQGKYGYTF

J gene: TRBJ2-5
V gene: TRBV7-2
CDR3 protein: CASSQGVGETQYF

J gene: TRBJ2-7
V gene: TRBV5-1
CDR3 protein: CASSPGDSTYEQYF